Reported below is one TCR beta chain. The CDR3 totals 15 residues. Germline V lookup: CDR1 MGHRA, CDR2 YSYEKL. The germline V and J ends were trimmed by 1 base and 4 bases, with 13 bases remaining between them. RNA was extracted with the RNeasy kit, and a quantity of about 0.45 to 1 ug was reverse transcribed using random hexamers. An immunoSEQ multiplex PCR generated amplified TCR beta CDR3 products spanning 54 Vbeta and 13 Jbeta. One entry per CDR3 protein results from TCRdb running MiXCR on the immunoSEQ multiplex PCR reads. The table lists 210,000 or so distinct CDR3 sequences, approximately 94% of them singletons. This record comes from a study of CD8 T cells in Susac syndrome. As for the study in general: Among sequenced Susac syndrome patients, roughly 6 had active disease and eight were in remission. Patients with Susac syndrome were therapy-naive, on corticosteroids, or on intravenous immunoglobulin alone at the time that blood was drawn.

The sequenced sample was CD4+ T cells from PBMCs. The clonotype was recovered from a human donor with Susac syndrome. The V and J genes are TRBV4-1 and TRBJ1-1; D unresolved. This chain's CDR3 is CASSQGHGASTEAFF. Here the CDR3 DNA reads TGCGCCAGCAGCCAAGGACATGGCGCGAGCACTGAAGCTTTCTTT.